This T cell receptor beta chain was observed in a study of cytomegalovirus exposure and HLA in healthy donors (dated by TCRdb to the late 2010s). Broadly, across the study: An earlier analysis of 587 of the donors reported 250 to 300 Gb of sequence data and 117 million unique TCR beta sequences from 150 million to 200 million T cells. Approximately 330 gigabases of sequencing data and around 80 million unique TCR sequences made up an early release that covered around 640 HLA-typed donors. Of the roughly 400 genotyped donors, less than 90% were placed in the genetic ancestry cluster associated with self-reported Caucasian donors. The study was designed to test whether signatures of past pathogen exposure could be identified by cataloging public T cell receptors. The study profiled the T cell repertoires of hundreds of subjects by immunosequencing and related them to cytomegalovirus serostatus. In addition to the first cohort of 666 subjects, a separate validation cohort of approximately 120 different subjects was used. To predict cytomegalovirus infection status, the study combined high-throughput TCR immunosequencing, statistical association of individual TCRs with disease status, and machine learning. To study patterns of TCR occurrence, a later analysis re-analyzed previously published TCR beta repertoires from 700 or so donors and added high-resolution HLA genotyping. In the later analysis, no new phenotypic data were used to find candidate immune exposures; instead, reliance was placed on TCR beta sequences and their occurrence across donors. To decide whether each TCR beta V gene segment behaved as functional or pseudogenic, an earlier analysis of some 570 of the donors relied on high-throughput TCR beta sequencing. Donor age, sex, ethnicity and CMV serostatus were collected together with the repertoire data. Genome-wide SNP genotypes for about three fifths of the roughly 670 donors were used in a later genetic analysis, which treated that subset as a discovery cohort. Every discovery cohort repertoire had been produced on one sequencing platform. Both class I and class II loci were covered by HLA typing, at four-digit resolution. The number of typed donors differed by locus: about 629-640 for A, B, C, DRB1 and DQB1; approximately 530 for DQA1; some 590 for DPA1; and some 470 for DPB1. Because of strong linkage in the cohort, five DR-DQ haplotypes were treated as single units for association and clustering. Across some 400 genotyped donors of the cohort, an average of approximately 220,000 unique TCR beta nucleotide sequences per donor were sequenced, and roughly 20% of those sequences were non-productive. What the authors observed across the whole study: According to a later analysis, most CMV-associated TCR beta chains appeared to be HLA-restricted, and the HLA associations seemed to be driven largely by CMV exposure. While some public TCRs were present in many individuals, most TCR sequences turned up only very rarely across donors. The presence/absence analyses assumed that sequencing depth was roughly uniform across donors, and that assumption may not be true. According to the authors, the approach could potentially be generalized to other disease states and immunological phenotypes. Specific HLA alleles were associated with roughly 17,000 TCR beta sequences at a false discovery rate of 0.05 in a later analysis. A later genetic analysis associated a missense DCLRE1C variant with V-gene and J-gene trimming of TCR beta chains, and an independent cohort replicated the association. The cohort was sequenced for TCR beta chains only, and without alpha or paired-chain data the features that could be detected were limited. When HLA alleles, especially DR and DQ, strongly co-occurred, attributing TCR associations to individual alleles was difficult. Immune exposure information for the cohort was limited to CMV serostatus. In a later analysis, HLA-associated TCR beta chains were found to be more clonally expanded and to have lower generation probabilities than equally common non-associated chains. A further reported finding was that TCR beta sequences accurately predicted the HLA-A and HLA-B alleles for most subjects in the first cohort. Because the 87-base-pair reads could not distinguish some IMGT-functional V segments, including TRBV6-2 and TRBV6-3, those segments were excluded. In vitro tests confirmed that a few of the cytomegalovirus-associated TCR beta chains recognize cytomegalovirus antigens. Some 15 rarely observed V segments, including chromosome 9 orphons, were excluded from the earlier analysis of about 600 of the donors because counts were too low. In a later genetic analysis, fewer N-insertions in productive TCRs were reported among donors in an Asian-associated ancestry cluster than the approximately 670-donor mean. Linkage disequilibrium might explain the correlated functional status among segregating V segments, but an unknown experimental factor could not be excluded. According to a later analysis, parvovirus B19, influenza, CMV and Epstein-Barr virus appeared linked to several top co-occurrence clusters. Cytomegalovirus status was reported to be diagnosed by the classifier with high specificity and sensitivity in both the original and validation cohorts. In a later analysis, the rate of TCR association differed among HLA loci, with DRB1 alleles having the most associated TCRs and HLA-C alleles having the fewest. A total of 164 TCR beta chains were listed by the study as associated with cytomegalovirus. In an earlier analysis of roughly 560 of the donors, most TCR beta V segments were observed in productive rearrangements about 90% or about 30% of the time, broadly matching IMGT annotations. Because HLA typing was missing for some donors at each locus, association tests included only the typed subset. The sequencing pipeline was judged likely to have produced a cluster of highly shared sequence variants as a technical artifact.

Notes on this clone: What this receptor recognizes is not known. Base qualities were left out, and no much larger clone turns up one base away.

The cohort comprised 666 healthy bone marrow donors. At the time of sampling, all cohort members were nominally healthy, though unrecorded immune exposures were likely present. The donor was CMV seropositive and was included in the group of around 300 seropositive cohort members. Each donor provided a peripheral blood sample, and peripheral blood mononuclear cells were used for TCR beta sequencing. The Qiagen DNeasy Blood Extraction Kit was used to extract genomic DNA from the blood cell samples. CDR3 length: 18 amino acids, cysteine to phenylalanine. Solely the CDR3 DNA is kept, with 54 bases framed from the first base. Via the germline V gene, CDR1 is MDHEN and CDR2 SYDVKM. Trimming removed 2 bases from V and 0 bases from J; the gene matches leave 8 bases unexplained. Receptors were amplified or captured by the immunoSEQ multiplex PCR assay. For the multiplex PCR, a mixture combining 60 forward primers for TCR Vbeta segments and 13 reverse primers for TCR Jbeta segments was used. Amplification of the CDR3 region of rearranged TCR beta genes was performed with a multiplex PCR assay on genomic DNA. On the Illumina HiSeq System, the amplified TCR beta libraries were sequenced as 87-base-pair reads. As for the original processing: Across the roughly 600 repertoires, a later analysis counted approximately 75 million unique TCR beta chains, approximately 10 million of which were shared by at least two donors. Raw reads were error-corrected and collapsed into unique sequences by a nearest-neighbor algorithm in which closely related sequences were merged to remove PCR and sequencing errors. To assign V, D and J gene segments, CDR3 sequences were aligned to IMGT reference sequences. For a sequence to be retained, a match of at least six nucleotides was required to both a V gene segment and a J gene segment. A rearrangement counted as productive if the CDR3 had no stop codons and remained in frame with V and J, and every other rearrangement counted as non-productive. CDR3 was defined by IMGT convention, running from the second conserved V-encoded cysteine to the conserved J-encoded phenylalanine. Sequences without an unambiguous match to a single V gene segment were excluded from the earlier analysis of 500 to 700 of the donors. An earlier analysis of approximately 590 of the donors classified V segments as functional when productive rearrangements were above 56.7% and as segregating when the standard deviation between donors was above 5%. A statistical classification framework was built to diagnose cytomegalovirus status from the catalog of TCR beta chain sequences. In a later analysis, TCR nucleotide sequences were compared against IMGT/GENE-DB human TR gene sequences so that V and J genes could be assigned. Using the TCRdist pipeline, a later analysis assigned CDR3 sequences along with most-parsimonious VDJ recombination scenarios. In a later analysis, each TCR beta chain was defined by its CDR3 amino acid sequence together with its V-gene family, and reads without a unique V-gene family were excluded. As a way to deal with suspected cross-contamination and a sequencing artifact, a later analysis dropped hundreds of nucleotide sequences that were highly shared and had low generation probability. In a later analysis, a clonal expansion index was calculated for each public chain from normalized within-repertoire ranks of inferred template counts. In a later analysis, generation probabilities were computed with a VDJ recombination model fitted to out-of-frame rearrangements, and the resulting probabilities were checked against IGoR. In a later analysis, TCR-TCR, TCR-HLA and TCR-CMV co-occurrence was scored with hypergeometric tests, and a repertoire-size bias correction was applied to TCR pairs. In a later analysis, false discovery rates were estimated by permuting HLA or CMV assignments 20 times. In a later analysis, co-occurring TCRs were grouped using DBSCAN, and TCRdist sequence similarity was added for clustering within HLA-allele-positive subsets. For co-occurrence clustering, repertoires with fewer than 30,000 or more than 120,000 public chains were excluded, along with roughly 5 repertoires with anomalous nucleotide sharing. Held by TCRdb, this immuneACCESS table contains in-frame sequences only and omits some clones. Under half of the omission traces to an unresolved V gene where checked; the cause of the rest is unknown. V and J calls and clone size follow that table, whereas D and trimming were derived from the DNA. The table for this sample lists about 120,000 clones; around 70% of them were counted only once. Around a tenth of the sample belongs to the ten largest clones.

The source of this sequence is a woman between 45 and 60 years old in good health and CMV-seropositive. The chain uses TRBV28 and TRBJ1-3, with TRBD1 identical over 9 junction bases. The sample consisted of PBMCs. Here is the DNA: TGTGCCAGCAGTTTAGGACCAACAGGGGGCCGCTCTGGAAACACCATATATTTT. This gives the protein CASSLGPTGGRSGNTIYF.